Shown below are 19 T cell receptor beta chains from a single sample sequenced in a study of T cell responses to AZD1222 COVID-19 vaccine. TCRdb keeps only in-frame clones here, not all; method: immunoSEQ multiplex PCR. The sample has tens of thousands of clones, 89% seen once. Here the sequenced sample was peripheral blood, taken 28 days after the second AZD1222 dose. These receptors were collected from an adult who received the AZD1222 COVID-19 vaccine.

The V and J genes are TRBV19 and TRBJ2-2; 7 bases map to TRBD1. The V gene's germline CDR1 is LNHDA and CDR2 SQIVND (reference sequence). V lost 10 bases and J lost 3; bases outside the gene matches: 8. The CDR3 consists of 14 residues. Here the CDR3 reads CATQDRLYTGELFF. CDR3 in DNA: TGTGCCACCCAGGACAGGTTGTACACCGGGGAGCTGTTTTTT.

In DNA, the CDR3 is TGTGCCAGCAGCTTGTATGTGGGCGGGAGCACAGATACGCAGTATTTT. Amino acids: CASSLYVGGSTDTQYF. The V and J genes are TRBV5-6 and TRBJ2-3; maybe TRBD2 (5 bases). The CDR3 contains 16 residues. V gave up 1 base and J gave up 0 bases, with 12 bases separating them. Germline loops: CDR1 SGHDT, CDR2 YYEEEE.

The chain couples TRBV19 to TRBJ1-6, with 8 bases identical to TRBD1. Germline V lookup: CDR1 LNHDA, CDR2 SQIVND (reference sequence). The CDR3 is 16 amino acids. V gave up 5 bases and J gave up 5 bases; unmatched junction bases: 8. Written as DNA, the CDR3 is TGTGCCAGTAGTCTCCGGACAGGGAGACATAATTCACCCCTCCACTTT. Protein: CASSLRTGRHNSPLHF. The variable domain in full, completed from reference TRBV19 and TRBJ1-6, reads DGGITQSPKYLFRKEGQNVTLSCEQNLNHDAMYWYRQDPGQGLRLIYYSQIVNDFQKGDIAEGYSVSREKKESFPLTVTSAQKNPTAFYLCASSLRTGRHNSPLHFGNGTRLTVT.

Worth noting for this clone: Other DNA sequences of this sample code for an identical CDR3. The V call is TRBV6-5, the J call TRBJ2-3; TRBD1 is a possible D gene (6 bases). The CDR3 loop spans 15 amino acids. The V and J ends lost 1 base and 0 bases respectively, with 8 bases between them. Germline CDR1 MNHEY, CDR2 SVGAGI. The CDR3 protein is CASSYLGASTDTQYF. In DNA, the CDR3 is TGTGCCAGCAGTTACTTGGGGGCCAGCACAGATACGCAGTATTTT.

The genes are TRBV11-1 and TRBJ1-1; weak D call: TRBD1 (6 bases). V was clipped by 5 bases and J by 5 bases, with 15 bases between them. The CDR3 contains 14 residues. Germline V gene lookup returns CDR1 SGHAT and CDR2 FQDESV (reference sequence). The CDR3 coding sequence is TGTGCCAGCAGCCGGCGGGACATACTTACTGAAGCTTTCTTT. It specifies CASSRRDILTEAFF.

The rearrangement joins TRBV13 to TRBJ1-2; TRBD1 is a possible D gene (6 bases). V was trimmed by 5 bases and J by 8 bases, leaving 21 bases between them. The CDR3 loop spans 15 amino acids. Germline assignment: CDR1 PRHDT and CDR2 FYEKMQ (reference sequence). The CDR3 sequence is CASSPSAQGSIGYTF. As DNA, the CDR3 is TGTGCCAGCAGCCCTTCGGCACAGGGCTCTATAGGCTACACCTTC.

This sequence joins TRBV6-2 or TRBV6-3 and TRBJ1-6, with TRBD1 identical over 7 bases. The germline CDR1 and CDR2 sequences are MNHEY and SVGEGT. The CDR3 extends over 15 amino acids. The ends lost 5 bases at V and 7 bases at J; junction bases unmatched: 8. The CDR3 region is CASSPDRAGNSPLHF. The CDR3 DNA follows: TGTGCCAGCAGTCCCGACAGGGCTGGGAATTCACCCCTCCACTTT.

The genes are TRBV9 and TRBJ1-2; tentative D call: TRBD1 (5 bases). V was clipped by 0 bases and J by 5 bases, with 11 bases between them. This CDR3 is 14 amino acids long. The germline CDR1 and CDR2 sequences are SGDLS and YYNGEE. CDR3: CASSVGPGSYGYTF. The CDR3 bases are TGTGCCAGCAGCGTAGGCCCAGGGTCGTATGGCTACACCTTC.

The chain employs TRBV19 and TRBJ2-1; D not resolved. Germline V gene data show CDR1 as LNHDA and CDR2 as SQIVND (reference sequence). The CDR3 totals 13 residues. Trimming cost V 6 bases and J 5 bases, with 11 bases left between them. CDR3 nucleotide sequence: TGTGCCAGTAGGGCGGTGGGTGACAATGAGCAGTTCTTC. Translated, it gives CASRAVGDNEQFF.

CDR3 protein: CAIYRDISLTTEAFF. CDR3 sequence (DNA): TGTGCCATCTACCGGGACATCTCTTTAACCACTGAAGCTTTCTTT. The genes are TRBV6-5 and TRBJ1-1; tentative D call: TRBD1 (6 bases). Per germline, CDR1 MNHEY and CDR2 SVGAGI. The CDR3 consists of 15 residues. V dropped 10 bases and J dropped 4 bases, with 22 bases sitting between them.

CDR3 residues: CASSLEQGEVWPYEQYF. The CDR3 DNA sequence: TGTGCCAGCAGCTTAGAGCAGGGGGAGGTTTGGCCCTACGAGCAGTACTTC. The V gene is TRBV7-9, the J gene TRBJ2-7; D perhaps matches TRBD1 (7 bases). CDR1 and CDR2 from the germline V gene are SEHNR and FQNEAQ (reference sequence). V was pared by 1 base and J by 2 bases, with 18 bases between. This CDR3 spans 17 amino acids.

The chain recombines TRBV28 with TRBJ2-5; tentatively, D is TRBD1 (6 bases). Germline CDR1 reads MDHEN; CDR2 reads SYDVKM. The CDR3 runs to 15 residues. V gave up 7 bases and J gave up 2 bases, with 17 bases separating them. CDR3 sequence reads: CASTPIQGLQETQYF. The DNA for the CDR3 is TGTGCCAGCACCCCCATTCAGGGGTTACAAGAGACCCAGTACTTC.

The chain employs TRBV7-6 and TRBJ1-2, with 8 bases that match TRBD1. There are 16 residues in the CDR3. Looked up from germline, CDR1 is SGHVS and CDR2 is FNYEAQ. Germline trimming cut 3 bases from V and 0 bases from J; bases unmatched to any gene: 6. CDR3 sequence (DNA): TGTGCCAGCAGCTTGGCCAGGGGGCTTTCTAACTATGGCTACACCTTC. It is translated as CASSLARGLSNYGYTF.

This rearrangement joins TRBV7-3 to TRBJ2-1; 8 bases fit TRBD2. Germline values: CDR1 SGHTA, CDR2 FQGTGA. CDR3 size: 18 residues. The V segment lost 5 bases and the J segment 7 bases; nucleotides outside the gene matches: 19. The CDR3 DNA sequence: TGTGCCAGCAGCCCAGCCCGGCTTGGGAGCGGGAGATGGAATGAGCAGTTCTTC. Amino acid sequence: CASSPARLGSGRWNEQFF. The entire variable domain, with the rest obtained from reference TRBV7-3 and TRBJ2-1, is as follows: GAGVSQTPSNKVTEKGKYVELRCDPISGHTALYWYRQSLGQGPEFLIYFQGTGAADDSGLPNDRFFAVRPEGSVSTLKIQRTERGDSAVYLCASSPARLGSGRWNEQFFGPGTRLTVL.

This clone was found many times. The CDR3: CSVDPGRGNGYTF. Here the CDR3 DNA reads TGCAGCGTTGATCCGGGCCGGGGCAATGGCTACACCTTC. The V call is TRBV29-1, the J call TRBJ1-2; D perhaps matches TRBD1 (5 bases). This CDR3 spans 13 amino acids. The germline CDR1 and CDR2 sequences are SQVTM and ANQGSEA. V lost 3 bases, J lost 6 bases, and 14 bases lay in between.

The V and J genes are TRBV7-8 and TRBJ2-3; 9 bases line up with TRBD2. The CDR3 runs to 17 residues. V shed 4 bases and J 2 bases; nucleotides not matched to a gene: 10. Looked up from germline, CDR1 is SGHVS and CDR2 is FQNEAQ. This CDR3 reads CASSSHSAGGFTDTQYF. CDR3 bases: TGTGCCAGCAGCTCCCATTCAGCGGGGGGCTTCACAGATACGCAGTATTTT.

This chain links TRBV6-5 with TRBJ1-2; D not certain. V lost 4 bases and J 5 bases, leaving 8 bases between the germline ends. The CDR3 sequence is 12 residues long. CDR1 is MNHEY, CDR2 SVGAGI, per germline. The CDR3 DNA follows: TGTGCCAGCAGTTCAACGAGATATGGCTACACCTTC. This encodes CASSSTRYGYTF.

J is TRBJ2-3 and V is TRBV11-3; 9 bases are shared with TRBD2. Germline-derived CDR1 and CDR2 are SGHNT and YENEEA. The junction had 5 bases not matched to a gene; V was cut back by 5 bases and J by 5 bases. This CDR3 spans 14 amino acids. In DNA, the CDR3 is TGTGCCAGCAGCGCGGGGGGGCCGGGAGATACGCAGTATTTT. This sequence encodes CASSAGGPGDTQYF.

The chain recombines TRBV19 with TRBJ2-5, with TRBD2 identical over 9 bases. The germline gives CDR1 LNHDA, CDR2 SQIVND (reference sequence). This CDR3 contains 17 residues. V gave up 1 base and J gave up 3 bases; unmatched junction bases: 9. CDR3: CASSIVRSGRREETQYF. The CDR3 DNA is TGTGCCAGTAGTATAGTGCGGAGCGGGAGGCGAGAAGAGACCCAGTACTTC.